This is a list of T cell receptor beta chains from one sample in a study of beta chain features in type 1 diabetes. Clones were sequenced by immunoSEQ multiplex PCR, and TCRdb holds only the in-frame ones, with some missing. Of approximately 260,000 clones listed, about 23% are singletons. The sample taken for sequencing was naive CD4+ T cells from blood. Receptors were obtained from a woman in her twenties or thirties with type 1 diabetes. The CDR3 runs from the conserved cysteine through the conserved F or W. D genes are given only for firm matches. Size values are once, few and many counts, or a class for expanded clones, and some rows have none.

d_call: -; v_call: TRBV7-9; clone_size: few; j_call: TRBJ2-2; cdr3_aa: CASSLEGPGELFF; cdr3_nt: TGTGCCAGCAGCTTAGAGGGGCCCGGGGAGCTGTTTTTT
d_call: -; v_call: TRBV2; clone_size: -; j_call: TRBJ2-3; cdr3_aa: CASNLGGLIATQYF; cdr3_nt: TGTGCCAGCAACCTTGGAGGGTTAATAGCTACGCAGTATTTT
d_call: TRBD2; v_call: TRBV14; clone_size: -; j_call: TRBJ2-7; cdr3_aa: CASSGTSGSYEQYF; cdr3_nt: TGTGCCAGCAGCGGGACTAGCGGCTCCTACGAGCAGTACTTC
d_call: TRBD1; v_call: TRBV9; clone_size: few; j_call: TRBJ1-1; cdr3_aa: CASSPQTGATEAFF; cdr3_nt: TGTGCCAGCAGCCCACAGACAGGGGCGACTGAAGCTTTCTTT
d_call: -; v_call: TRBV18; clone_size: -; j_call: TRBJ1-1; cdr3_aa: CASSPLGDTEAFF; cdr3_nt: TGTGCCAGCTCACCACTCGGGGACACTGAAGCTTTCTTT
d_call: -; v_call: TRBV10-3; clone_size: -; j_call: TRBJ2-5; cdr3_aa: CAISDRDSETQYF; cdr3_nt: TGTGCCATCAGTGACAGGGATAGTGAGACCCAGTACTTC
d_call: TRBD2; v_call: TRBV4-1; clone_size: few; j_call: TRBJ2-1; cdr3_aa: CASSQGTSGYNEQFF; cdr3_nt: TGCGCCAGCAGCCAGGGGACTAGCGGCTACAATGAGCAGTTCTTC
d_call: -; v_call: TRBV19; clone_size: -; j_call: TRBJ2-1; cdr3_aa: CASSIGGARSFF; cdr3_nt: TGTGCCAGTAGTATCGGCGGGGCCAGATCGTTCTTC
d_call: -; v_call: TRBV7-3; clone_size: -; j_call: TRBJ2-6; cdr3_aa: CASSAPGANVLTF; cdr3_nt: TGTGCCAGCAGCGCGCCAGGGGCCAACGTCCTGACTTTC
d_call: TRBD1; v_call: TRBV28; clone_size: -; j_call: TRBJ2-7; cdr3_aa: CASGTGSPSYEQYF; cdr3_nt: TGTGCCAGTGGGACAGGGAGCCCCTCCTACGAGCAGTACTTC
d_call: -; v_call: TRBV28; clone_size: -; j_call: TRBJ2-5; cdr3_aa: CASSSGQETQYF; cdr3_nt: TGTGCCAGCAGCTCCGGGCAAGAGACCCAGTACTTC
d_call: -; v_call: TRBV7-2; clone_size: -; j_call: TRBJ1-2; cdr3_aa: CASSPRNTDGYTF; cdr3_nt: TGTGCCAGCAGCCCGCGAAATACGGATGGCTACACCTTC
d_call: -; v_call: TRBV2; clone_size: -; j_call: TRBJ2-2; cdr3_aa: CASSLTVNTGELFF; cdr3_nt: TGTGCCAGCAGTTTGACTGTGAACACCGGGGAGCTGTTTTTT
d_call: -; v_call: TRBV4-1; clone_size: -; j_call: TRBJ1-4; cdr3_aa: CASSHMRTTNEKLFF; cdr3_nt: TGCGCCAGCAGCCACATGCGTACAACTAATGAAAAACTGTTTTTT
d_call: TRBD1; v_call: TRBV28; clone_size: -; j_call: TRBJ2-4; cdr3_aa: CASSITGQGNIQYF; cdr3_nt: TGTGCCAGCAGCATCACAGGACAGGGGAACATTCAGTACTTC
d_call: -; v_call: TRBV30; clone_size: -; j_call: TRBJ1-1; cdr3_aa: CAWSVQGISEAFF; cdr3_nt: TGTGCCTGGAGTGTACAGGGAATCTCTGAAGCTTTCTTT
d_call: -; v_call: TRBV20-1; clone_size: few; j_call: TRBJ2-7; cdr3_aa: CSASGYEQYF; cdr3_nt: TGCAGTGCTAGCGGCTACGAGCAGTACTTC
d_call: TRBD1; v_call: TRBV29-1; clone_size: few; j_call: TRBJ1-2; cdr3_aa: CSAETGVDGYTF; cdr3_nt: TGCAGCGCAGAGACAGGGGTGGACGGCTACACCTTC
d_call: -; v_call: TRBV6-4; clone_size: few; j_call: TRBJ2-1; cdr3_aa: CATRPRNSYNEQFF; cdr3_nt: TGTGCCACCCGCCCGCGAAACTCCTACAATGAGCAGTTCTTC
d_call: -; v_call: TRBV20-1; clone_size: few; j_call: TRBJ1-1; cdr3_aa: CSAPQVEAFF; cdr3_nt: TGCAGTGCTCCCCAGGTTGAAGCTTTCTTT
d_call: TRBD2; v_call: TRBV4-2; clone_size: -; j_call: TRBJ2-1; cdr3_aa: CASNPIGTSGVNEQFF; cdr3_nt: TGTGCCAGCAACCCGATCGGGACTAGCGGGGTCAATGAGCAGTTCTTC
d_call: TRBD2; v_call: TRBV7-9; clone_size: few; j_call: TRBJ2-1; cdr3_aa: CASSLDSRGSYNEQFF; cdr3_nt: TGTGCCAGCAGCTTAGATTCCCGCGGGAGTTACAATGAGCAGTTCTTC
d_call: TRBD1; v_call: TRBV29-1; clone_size: -; j_call: TRBJ2-1; cdr3_aa: CSADRGGDNEQFF; cdr3_nt: TGCAGCGCCGACAGGGGGGGTGACAATGAGCAGTTCTTC
d_call: -; v_call: TRBV29-1; clone_size: few; j_call: TRBJ1-2; cdr3_aa: CSVESGGYGYTF; cdr3_nt: TGCAGCGTTGAATCCGGGGGGTATGGCTACACCTTC
d_call: TRBD2; v_call: TRBV29-1; clone_size: -; j_call: TRBJ2-6; cdr3_aa: CSVGLGGRAGANVLTF; cdr3_nt: TGCAGCGTTGGTCTGGGCGGGAGGGCTGGGGCCAACGTCCTGACTTTC
d_call: -; v_call: TRBV12-5; clone_size: few; j_call: TRBJ2-6; cdr3_aa: CASGLSPTGANVLTF; cdr3_nt: TGTGCTAGTGGTTTGAGCCCCACTGGGGCCAACGTCCTGACTTTC
d_call: -; v_call: TRBV10-3; clone_size: -; j_call: TRBJ2-7; cdr3_aa: CATTRDTTYEQYF; cdr3_nt: TGTGCCACAACCCGGGACACCACCTACGAGCAGTACTTC
d_call: TRBD1; v_call: TRBV30; clone_size: -; j_call: TRBJ2-2; cdr3_aa: CAWTGDRGSNTGELFF; cdr3_nt: TGTGCCTGGACCGGGGACAGGGGATCGAACACCGGGGAGCTGTTTTTT
d_call: -; v_call: TRBV9; clone_size: -; j_call: TRBJ1-3; cdr3_aa: CASSVGTRDTIYF; cdr3_nt: TGTGCCAGCAGCGTAGGGACGCGGGACACCATATATTTT
d_call: -; v_call: TRBV15; clone_size: -; j_call: TRBJ1-4; cdr3_aa: CATSRGRVEKLFF; cdr3_nt: TGTGCCACCAGCAGGGGCAGGGTAGAAAAACTGTTTTTT
d_call: -; v_call: TRBV5-1; clone_size: few; j_call: TRBJ2-7; cdr3_aa: CASGTRDSTYEQYF; cdr3_nt: TGCGCCAGCGGGACCCGGGACTCAACCTACGAGCAGTACTTC
d_call: -; v_call: TRBV20-1; clone_size: few; j_call: TRBJ1-1; cdr3_aa: CSAWTATEAFF; cdr3_nt: TGCAGTGCATGGACAGCCACTGAAGCTTTCTTT
d_call: TRBD2; v_call: TRBV7-3; clone_size: -; j_call: TRBJ2-1; cdr3_aa: CASSPTGTSNEQFF; cdr3_nt: TGTGCCAGCAGCCCCACCGGGACTAGTAATGAGCAGTTCTTC
d_call: TRBD1; v_call: TRBV30; clone_size: -; j_call: TRBJ1-6; cdr3_aa: CAWNGDRGLSLHF; cdr3_nt: TGTGCCTGGAACGGGGACAGGGGACTATCCCTCCACTTT
d_call: TRBD1; v_call: TRBV7-9; clone_size: few; j_call: TRBJ1-4; cdr3_aa: CASSSTGGEKLFF; cdr3_nt: TGTGCCAGCAGCTCAACAGGGGGAGAAAAACTGTTTTTT
d_call: -; v_call: TRBV9; clone_size: -; j_call: TRBJ2-1; cdr3_aa: CASSQGNPLENNEQFF; cdr3_nt: TGTGCCAGCAGCCAGGGAAACCCACTGGAGAACAATGAGCAGTTCTTC
d_call: -; v_call: TRBV19; clone_size: -; j_call: TRBJ2-1; cdr3_aa: CASSIGANEQFF; cdr3_nt: TGTGCCAGTAGTATAGGGGCGAATGAGCAGTTCTTC
d_call: TRBD1; v_call: TRBV7-6; clone_size: -; j_call: TRBJ1-2; cdr3_aa: CASSSFRDRGNGYTF; cdr3_nt: TGTGCCAGCAGCTCTTTCCGGGACAGGGGGAACGGCTACACCTTC
d_call: -; v_call: TRBV15; clone_size: -; j_call: TRBJ2-3; cdr3_aa: CATSRGVASASTDTQYF; cdr3_nt: TGTGCCACCAGCAGAGGAGTGGCTAGCGCTAGCACAGATACGCAGTATTTT
d_call: TRBD2; v_call: TRBV27; clone_size: few; j_call: TRBJ2-7; cdr3_aa: CASSLRASGKYF; cdr3_nt: TGTGCCAGCAGTTTAAGGGCTAGCGGGAAGTACTTC
d_call: -; v_call: TRBV7-9; clone_size: -; j_call: TRBJ1-5; cdr3_aa: CASSLAGTLNQPQHF; cdr3_nt: TGTGCCAGCAGCTTAGCCGGGACACTCAATCAGCCCCAGCATTTT
d_call: -; v_call: TRBV4-1; clone_size: -; j_call: TRBJ2-1; cdr3_aa: CASSQPPGIYNEQFF; cdr3_nt: TGCGCCAGCAGCCAACCTCCGGGAATATACAATGAGCAGTTCTTC
d_call: -; v_call: TRBV20-1; clone_size: -; j_call: TRBJ2-3; cdr3_aa: CSAGRLDTQYF; cdr3_nt: TGCAGTGCTGGGAGGTTAGATACGCAGTATTTT
d_call: TRBD2; v_call: TRBV2; clone_size: few; j_call: TRBJ2-7; cdr3_aa: CASSPLTSAEQYF; cdr3_nt: TGTGCCAGCAGTCCCCTGACTAGCGCCGAGCAGTACTTC
d_call: TRBD2; v_call: TRBV4-1; clone_size: -; j_call: TRBJ2-5; cdr3_aa: CASSQTRTSGDQETQYF; cdr3_nt: TGCGCCAGCAGCCAAACTCGGACTAGCGGAGACCAAGAGACCCAGTACTTC
d_call: -; v_call: TRBV6-5; clone_size: few; j_call: TRBJ2-7; cdr3_aa: CASSLAVHYEQYF; cdr3_nt: TGTGCCAGCAGTTTAGCGGTACACTACGAGCAGTACTTC
d_call: -; v_call: TRBV5-6; clone_size: few; j_call: TRBJ1-2; cdr3_aa: CASSLGDYGYTF; cdr3_nt: TGTGCCAGCAGCTTGGGAGACTATGGCTACACCTTC
d_call: TRBD1; v_call: TRBV28; clone_size: few; j_call: TRBJ1-2; cdr3_aa: CANWGQDYGYTF; cdr3_nt: TGTGCCAACTGGGGACAGGACTATGGCTACACCTTC
d_call: TRBD2; v_call: TRBV11-2; clone_size: -; j_call: TRBJ2-2; cdr3_aa: CASTHMASGINTGELFF; cdr3_nt: TGTGCCAGCACCCATATGGCTAGCGGGATCAACACCGGGGAGCTGTTTTTT
d_call: TRBD1; v_call: TRBV29-1; clone_size: -; j_call: TRBJ2-4; cdr3_aa: CSVVRGLAKNIQYF; cdr3_nt: TGCAGCGTTGTTAGGGGGCTAGCCAAAAACATTCAGTACTTC